The clone carrying this T cell receptor (beta chain) occurred a few times. Its target is unknown. CDR3 length: 14 amino acids. Germline CDR1 is SGHDT and CDR2 is YYEEEE. J gave up 6 bases and V 2 bases, and 7 bases lay outside the gene matches. Individual cDNA molecules each received unique molecular identifiers attached to them. TCRdb used MiXCR to reprocess the 5' RACE reads, holding one entry per CDR3 protein. The repertoire holds some 82,000 distinct CDR3 sequences, with 9.5% to 15% as singletons. This sample is drawn from a study of early T cells in non-severe SARS-CoV-2 infection. Across the study: The chains were unpaired, and the sequenced material was bulk RNA from unsorted whole blood.

Whole-study results and caveats: Reliance on VDJdb matching favored anti-spike CD8 responses; private and CD4 specificities were missed.

The sequence came from an adult who was a healthcare worker with PCR-confirmed SARS-CoV-2 infection or an uninfected control (not recorded which). This specimen consisted of whole blood, obtained at baseline. The chain is built from TRBV5-6 and TRBJ1-2, with 7 bases that match TRBD1. The CDR3 nucleotides are TGTGCCAGCAGCTTAGGCAGGGGGAAACATGGCTACACCTTC. Protein sequence: CASSLGRGKHGYTF.